Listed here are 18 T cell receptor beta chains from one sample, sequenced in a study of vaccination and CD4 T cells after COVID-19. Treatment defined: approximately 11-day PBMC culture with coronavirus spike peptide pools or control peptides (ViraFEST assay). With the Oncomine TCR Beta short-read assay, DNA from cultured CD4+ T cells was sequenced. MiXCR was run by TCRdb on the PCR reads, yielding one entry per CDR3 protein. This sample has several thousand distinct CDR3 sequences; around 69% occur once, and the top ten carry around 20%. Their antigens remain unidentified. Sequences were obtained from CD4+ T cells from blood, cultured in vitro. These receptors originate from a human donor who had recovered from COVID-19.

This clonotype has a handful of counts. The V gene is TRBV10-3, the J gene TRBJ1-5, with 7 bases matching TRBD1. The germline CDR1 and CDR2 sequences are ENHRY and SYGVKD. This CDR3 has 15 amino acids. Losses at the gene ends were 0 bases for V and 7 bases for J; bases not matched to a gene: 6. CDR3 in amino acids: CAISESGTAQQPQHF. The CDR3 DNA is TGTGCCATCAGTGAGTCAGGGACAGCCCAACAGCCCCAGCATTTT.

In its sample, this clonotype was seen a few times. The chain links TRBV29-1 to TRBJ1-1, with 7 bases identical to TRBD1. CDR1 and CDR2 from the germline V gene are SQVTM and ANQGSEA. The CDR3 sequence is 12 residues long. V lost 7 bases, J lost 5 bases, and 7 bases stayed unmatched. The CDR3 loop is CSAVRGLTEAFF. The CDR3, as DNA: TGCAGCGCTGTCAGGGGGTTAACTGAAGCTTTCTTT.

This chain uses TRBV7-2 with TRBJ1-1, with a possible D match to TRBD1 (5 bases). This CDR3 contains 17 residues. Trimming took 1 base from V and 1 from J, leaving 16 bases between them. Germline-derived CDR1 and CDR2 are SGHTA and FQGNSA. The CDR3 here is CASSLENSRAKNTEAFF. CDR3 bases: TGTGCCAGCAGCTTAGAGAATTCCAGGGCGAAGAACACTGAAGCTTTCTTT.

The chain uses TRBV28 and TRBJ1-4; TRBD1 agrees at 9 bases. Losses at the gene ends were 7 bases for V and 4 bases for J; bases not matched to a gene: 7. Per the germline V gene, CDR1 is MDHEN and CDR2 is SYDVKM. The CDR3 totals 15 residues. Here the CDR3 DNA reads TGTGCCAGCATCCAGGGACAGGGTGTTAATGAAAAACTGTTTTTT. This encodes CASIQGQGVNEKLFF.

This clonotype was counted a few times. This chain links TRBV20-1 with TRBJ1-6; 8 nucleotides match TRBD1. Germline CDR1 and CDR2: DFQATT and SNEGSKA (reference sequence). The CDR3 is made up of 14 amino acids. V dropped 2 bases and J dropped 10; count of bases not matched to a gene: 7. The CDR3 nucleotides are TGCAGTGCTAGACCAGGGGGCCCTCGGTCACCCCTCCACTTT. Residues: CSARPGGPRSPLHF.

As for this clonotype: The DNA is omitted, as the CDR3 cannot be located on it reliably, and the CDR3 follows TCRdb's listing. The V call is TRBV12-3 or TRBV12-4, the J call TRBJ2-1; no DNA check was done on the table's D call, TRBD1. The CDR3 length equals 23 residues, ends included. This CDR3 reads CASTNQTSMYLCASSSAGTGQFF.

The V call is TRBV6-1, the J call TRBJ2-4; D is possibly TRBD2 (5 bases). This CDR3 comprises 16 residues. Germline V lookup: CDR1 MNHNS, CDR2 SASEGT. V dropped 4 bases and J dropped 4 bases, with 17 bases sitting between them. In nucleotides, the CDR3 is TGTGCCAGCAGTGCCCTGACGAGGGATAGTAAAAACATTCAGTACTTC. Its translation is CASSALTRDSKNIQYF.

The genes are TRBV6-1 and TRBJ1-5; D is perhaps TRBD1 (5 bases). Germline V gene data show CDR1 as MNHNS and CDR2 as SASEGT. This CDR3 is built from 14 residues. V gave up 4 bases and J gave up 2 bases, with 9 bases separating them. CDR3 nucleotide sequence: TGTGCCAGCAGTGGGGGGGGGGGCAATCAGCCCCAGCATTTT. This sequence encodes CASSGGGGNQPQHF.

The chain uses TRBV20-1 and TRBJ1-2; D not resolved. The CDR3 contains 14 residues. Trimming removed 5 bases from V and 3 bases from J, with 16 bases in between. CDR1 is DFQATT and CDR2 is SNEGSKA in the germline V gene (reference sequence). DNA of the CDR3: TGCAGTGCTTCGTCCATTTCCCCCTACTATGGCTACACCTTC. Amino acids: CSASSISPYYGYTF.

The genes are TRBV19 and TRBJ2-1; tentatively, D is TRBD1 (5 bases). Germline loops: CDR1 LNHDA, CDR2 SQIVND (reference sequence). This CDR3 contains 13 residues. Deletions cut 9 bases from V and 5 bases from J, with 14 bases between. As DNA, the CDR3 is TGTGCCAGCAACAGGCAGAACGACAATGAGCAGTTCTTC. It translates to CASNRQNDNEQFF.

J is TRBJ1-2 and V is TRBV5-1; D uncertain. The CDR3 totals 14 residues. Per germline, CDR1 SGHRS and CDR2 YFSETQ. V was cut by 2 bases and J by 6 bases, with 14 bases left in between. This CDR3 reads CASSFYGSEDGYTF. The CDR3 region has the DNA TGCGCCAGCAGCTTTTATGGGAGTGAGGATGGCTACACCTTC.

This rearrangement joins TRBV28 to TRBJ1-1, with D hard to call. Trimming left V 5 bases short and J 1 base short, with 11 bases between. This CDR3 has 14 amino acids. CDR1 is MDHEN and CDR2 is SYDVKM in the germline V gene. CDR3 nucleotide sequence: TGTGCCAGCAGTCTCTGGACGGGGAACACTGAAGCTTTCTTT. It encodes CASSLWTGNTEAFF.

The rearrangement joins TRBV5-1 to TRBJ1-2; tentative D call: TRBD1 (6 bases). CDR1 is SGHRS and CDR2 is YFSETQ in the germline V gene. The CDR3 consists of 15 residues. Trimming removed 8 bases at V and 0 bases at J, with 17 bases between. Here the CDR3 DNA reads TGCGCCAGTATGACAGGAGCGGGGTCTAACTATGGCTACACCTTC. It translates to CASMTGAGSNYGYTF.

This chain uses TRBV7-9 with TRBJ1-6; the D is unclear. The CDR3 loop spans 13 amino acids. Trimming removed 1 base from V and 7 bases from J, with 5 bases in between. The germline CDR1 and CDR2 sequences are SEHNR and FQNEAQ (reference sequence). CDR3 protein: CASSLEGNSPLHF. The CDR3 nucleotides read TGTGCCAGCAGCTTAGAAGGGAATTCACCCCTCCACTTT. The complete variable domain, with remaining parts taken from reference TRBV7-9 and TRBJ1-6, reads DTGVSQNPRHKITKRGQNVTFRCDPISEHNRLYWYRQTLGQGPEFLTYFQNEAQLEKSRLLSDRFSAERPKGSFSTLEIQRTEQGDSAMYLCASSLEGNSPLHFGNGTRLTVT.

This clonotype has just a few counts. The chain couples TRBV6-1 to TRBJ2-2, with D possibly being TRBD2 (5 bases). The CDR3 is made up of 15 amino acids. From germline, CDR1 is MNHNS and CDR2 SASEGT. V lost 4 bases, J lost 5 bases, and 14 bases lay in between. The CDR3 nucleotides are TGTGCCAGCAGTGGAGGGAGAATGAGGACCGGGGAGCTGTTTTTT. Amino acids: CASSGGRMRTGELFF.

J is TRBJ2-7 and V is TRBV7-2; D might be TRBD2 (8 bases). Per the germline V gene, CDR1 is SGHTA and CDR2 is FQGNSA. Trimming removed 4 bases from V and 4 bases from J, with 38 bases in between. The CDR3 is made up of 22 amino acids. In nucleotides, the CDR3 is TGTGCCAGCAGCTCACGGGACAGCTTTAGGTCGGTCGGGACTAGAGGGGGTTACGAGCAGTACTTC. This translates into CASSSRDSFRSVGTRGGYEQYF.

This chain uses TRBV20-1 with TRBJ2-2; 8 nucleotides line up with TRBD2. The V and J ends lost 1 base and 5 bases, in that order; junction bases with no gene match: 6. CDR1 is DFQATT and CDR2 is SNEGSKA in the germline V gene (reference sequence). The CDR3 spans 15 residues. CDR3 nucleotides: TGCAGTGCTAGAGGGGCCAGCGGGAGAACCGGGGAGCTGTTTTTT. As protein: CSARGASGRTGELFF.

This clonotype was counted between two and nine times. J is TRBJ1-5 and V is TRBV10-3; possibly TRBD1 for D (6 bases). The V end was cut by 0 bases, the J end by 4 bases, with 10 bases between. Looked up from germline, CDR1 is ENHRY and CDR2 is SYGVKD. This CDR3 has 15 amino acids. The CDR3 loop is CAISESMTGNQPQHF. The CDR3 nucleotides are TGTGCCATCAGTGAGTCGATGACAGGAAATCAGCCCCAGCATTTT.